The present entry profiles one T cell receptor beta chain with its context. The entry originates in a study of blood T cell repertoires in COVID-19. The overall study: COVID-19 samples collected from the United States, Italy and Spain covered acute and convalescent phases.

Generated by immunoSEQ multiplex PCR, the TCRdb table keeps only in-frame clones and is missing some. Of over 450,000 clones detected, about 88% appear once; the ten largest clones hold roughly 0.92%. This CDR3 spans 14 amino acids. Germline CDR1 reads SEHNR; CDR2 reads FQNEAQ (reference sequence). V was shortened by 3 bases and J by 4 bases, with 12 bases between the two germline ends. The source is a man aged 18-30 years with COVID-19, enrolled during active disease. The chain links TRBV7-9 to TRBJ1-2; D is undetermined. Material: peripheral blood. Written as DNA, the CDR3 is TGTGCCAGCAGCTTTACGGACTGGTCCTATGGCTACACCTTC. Translating gives CASSFTDWSYGYTF.